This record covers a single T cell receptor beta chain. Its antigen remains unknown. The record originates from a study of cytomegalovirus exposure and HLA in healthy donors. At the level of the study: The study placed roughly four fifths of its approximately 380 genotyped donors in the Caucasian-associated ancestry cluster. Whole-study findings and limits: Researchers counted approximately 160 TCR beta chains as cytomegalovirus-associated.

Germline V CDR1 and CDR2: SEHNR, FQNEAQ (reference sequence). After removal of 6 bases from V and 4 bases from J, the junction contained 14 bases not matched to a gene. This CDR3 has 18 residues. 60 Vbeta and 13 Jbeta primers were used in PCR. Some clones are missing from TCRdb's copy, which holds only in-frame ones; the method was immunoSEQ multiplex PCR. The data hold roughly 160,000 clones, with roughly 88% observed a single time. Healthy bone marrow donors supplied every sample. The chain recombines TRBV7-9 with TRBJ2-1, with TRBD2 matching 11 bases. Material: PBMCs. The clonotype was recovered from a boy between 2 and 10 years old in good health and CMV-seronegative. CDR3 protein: CASSSPSGGRQLYNEQFF. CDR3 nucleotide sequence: TGTGCCAGCAGTTCCCCTAGCGGGGGGCGCCAACTATACAATGAGCAGTTCTTC.